The clone carrying this T cell receptor beta chain came up many times. Its target is not known. The germline V gene has CDR1 SGHRS and CDR2 YFSETQ. The CDR3 is 12 residues long. V gave up 7 bases and J gave up 8 bases, with 13 bases separating them. This entry is derived from a study of T cells after yellow fever vaccination. Study-wide points: Repertoires sorted by FACS could include abundant clonotypes that are contaminants from the bulk population. Faster peaking, at day 5 versus 15, marked a secondary response that was weaker.

TCR cDNA, made by 5'RACE template switching, carried an added universal primer site and UMIs. A single record per CDR3 protein comes from TCRdb applying MiXCR to the 5' RACE reads. The sample has 150,000 to 200,000 distinct CDR3 sequences, approximately 6% seen once; the top ten hold under 3%. This sequence was found in a man younger than 30 who received the YFV17D yellow fever vaccine. The chain uses TRBV5-1 and TRBJ2-1; no definite D call. Source: CD4+ T cells sorted from PBMCs, taken on the day of the first yellow fever vaccination. CDR3 coding DNA: TGCGCCAGCGGGGATTATGGGGATGAGCAGTTCTTC. Translated: CASGDYGDEQFF.